A single sample is the source of the 32 T cell receptor beta chains below, sequenced in a study of blood T cell repertoires in COVID-19. The assay was immunoSEQ multiplex PCR, and TCRdb's table has in-frame clones only and misses some. The sample holds roughly 230,000 clones, approximately 84% seen once. The sequenced sample was PBMCs or T cells enriched from blood (not recorded which). The receptors were sampled from a woman between 50 and 59 years old who had been exposed to COVID-19.

The chain links TRBV4-2 to TRBJ2-1, with 12 positions matching TRBD2. Germline CDR1 and CDR2: LGHNA and YNFKEQ. Germline trimming cut 0 bases from V and 5 bases from J; bases unmatched to any gene: 5. CDR3 length: 17 amino acids. DNA of the CDR3: TGTGCCAGCAGCCAAGACTTCCTAGCGGGGGGGAACAATGAGCAGTTCTTC. Its protein is CASSQDFLAGGNNEQFF.

The chain carries TRBV5-4 and TRBJ2-7; D not resolved. This CDR3 spans 12 amino acids. Germline loops: CDR1 SGHNT, CDR2 YYREEE (reference sequence). Between the trimmed V and J ends, which lost 2 bases and 5 bases, there was a span of 8 bases. CDR3 amino acids: CASSFTNHEQYF. CDR3 DNA sequence: TGTGCCAGCAGCTTTACAAATCACGAGCAGTACTTC.

This chain connects TRBV28 to TRBJ1-5; 11 nucleotides line up with TRBD1. The CDR3 extends over 15 amino acids. J was trimmed by 7 bases and V by 5 bases; bases with no gene match: 7. Per germline, CDR1 MDHEN and CDR2 SYDVKM. DNA of the CDR3: TGTGCCAGCAGTCTCCCGGGACAGGGGGGCCAGCCCCAGCATTTT. Translation gives CASSLPGQGGQPQHF.

This clone showed up just once. This sequence joins TRBV2 and TRBJ1-2; 11 nucleotides match TRBD1. This CDR3 region has 14 residues. The V gene end was trimmed by 8 bases and the J gene end by 8 bases; junction bases not matched to a gene: 10. The V gene's germline CDR1 is SNHLY and CDR2 FYNNEI. CDR3 DNA sequence: TGTGCCAGCCGGACGGACAGGGGGCCTCGGGGCTACACCTTC. Translating it yields CASRTDRGPRGYTF.

The DNA of the CDR3 is TGTGCCAGCAAAATACTAGCGGGGGGGCGGCAAGAGACCCAGTACTTC. It encodes CASKILAGGRQETQYF. J is TRBJ2-5 and V is TRBV6-4; 13 nucleotides match TRBD2. This CDR3 contains 16 residues. Germline trimming cut 7 bases from V and 2 bases from J; bases unmatched to any gene: 7. Per the germline V gene, CDR1 is MRHNA and CDR2 is SNTAGT.

The chain has TRBV9 and TRBJ2-7, with TRBD2 as a possible D gene (6 bases). The V gene lost 3 bases and the J gene lost 5 bases, with 18 bases spanning the gap. Germline V lookup: CDR1 SGDLS, CDR2 YYNGEE. The CDR3 consists of 15 residues. CDR3 in amino acids: CASSESPSREDEQYF. The CDR3 region has the DNA TGTGCCAGCAGCGAATCTCCGTCTAGGGAGGACGAGCAGTACTTC.

This chain connects TRBV19 to TRBJ2-6; D is perhaps TRBD1 (6 bases). V was clipped by 5 bases and J by 2 bases, with 7 bases between them. This CDR3 region has 14 residues. The germline CDR1 and CDR2 sequences are LNHDA and SQIVND (reference sequence). The CDR3 protein is CASSAGAGANVLTF. The CDR3 DNA reads as TGTGCCAGTAGTGCAGGGGCTGGGGCCAACGTCCTGACTTTC.

The chain has TRBV28 and TRBJ1-2; 9 nucleotides match TRBD1. The germline V gene encodes CDR1 MDHEN and CDR2 SYDVKM. J gave up 8 bases and V 7 bases, and 26 bases lay outside the gene matches. The CDR3 is made up of 19 amino acids. The CDR3 DNA reads TGTGCCAGCACCCCAATGTCCGTCGGGAGGGACAGGGAACCGTGGGGCTACACCTTC. Its translation: CASTPMSVGRDREPWGYTF.

The chain is built from TRBV30 and TRBJ2-2; D remains ambiguous. CDR3 length: 12 amino acids. The V and J ends lost 2 bases and 6 bases respectively, with 7 bases between them. Germline V gene data show CDR1 as GTSNPN and CDR2 as SVGIG (reference sequence). CDR3 nucleotide sequence: TGTGCCTGGAGTCCACGAGCCGGGGAGCTGTTTTTT. Translation gives CAWSPRAGELFF. The full variable domain, rest sourced from reference TRBV30 and TRBJ2-2, is SQTIHQWPATLVQPVGSPLSLECTVEGTSNPNLYWYRQAAGRGLQLLFYSVGIGQISSEVPQNLSASRPQDRQFILSSKKLLLSDSGFYLCAWSPRAGELFFGEGSRLTVL.

This CDR3 reads CASSFSNGNTIYF. CDR3 bases: TGTGCCAGCAGTTTTTCCAATGGAAACACCATATATTTT. The chain joins TRBV12-3 or TRBV12-4 to TRBJ1-3; no clear D gene. Between the trimmed V and J ends, which lost 3 bases and 3 bases, there was a span of 6 bases. The CDR3 sequence is 13 residues long.

This chain joins TRBV19 and TRBJ1-5; 8 positions match TRBD1. Germline CDR1 is LNHDA and CDR2 is SQIVND (reference sequence). V gave up 6 bases and J gave up 4 bases; unmatched junction bases: 8. This CDR3 contains 15 residues. CDR3 coding DNA: TGTGCCAGTAGCCCTTCCGGACAGGGAAATCAGCCCCAGCATTTT. Its translation is CASSPSGQGNQPQHF.

In its sample, this clone was seen once. V and J are TRBV29-1 and TRBJ1-1; D uncertain. The CDR3 covers 12 residues. CDR1 and CDR2 from the germline V gene are SQVTM and ANQGSEA. The ends were cut back, 6 bases at V and 1 base at J, with 9 bases in the middle. The CDR3 sequence: CSVAAGNTEAFF. CDR3 nucleotides: TGCAGCGTAGCGGCAGGGAACACTGAAGCTTTCTTT.

This chain links TRBV5-4 with TRBJ1-2; weak D call: TRBD1 (5 bases). The CDR3 has 16 residues. V lost 3 bases and J lost 6, with 21 bases in between. Germline V lookup: CDR1 SGHNT, CDR2 YYREEE (reference sequence). The CDR3 sequence is CASSSKSTKGPHGYTF. The CDR3 DNA reads TGTGCCAGCAGCTCCAAGTCGACGAAGGGGCCGCATGGCTACACCTTC.

The V gene is TRBV29-1, the J gene TRBJ1-1; D perhaps matches TRBD1 (5 bases). V lost 5 bases and J lost 7, with 14 bases in between. Germline CDR1 and CDR2: SQVTM and ANQGSEA. CDR3 length: 12 amino acids. The CDR3 nucleotides are TGCAGCGTTCACCAGGGTAGCCTTGAAGCTTTCTTT. Amino acids: CSVHQGSLEAFF.

This clone was detected only a few times. CDR3: CASSRDSPYEQYF. The CDR3 region has the DNA TGTGCCAGCAGCCGGGACAGCCCTTACGAGCAGTACTTC. The chain carries TRBV6-2 or TRBV6-3 and TRBJ2-7; the match to TRBD1 covers 7 bases. This CDR3 comprises 13 residues. The germline V gene encodes CDR1 MNHEY and CDR2 SVGEGT. Losses at the gene ends were 6 bases for V and 4 bases for J; bases not matched to a gene: 6.

The chain employs TRBV5-6 and TRBJ2-7, with D possibly being TRBD1 (5 bases). CDR3 length: 15 amino acids. Germline assignment: CDR1 SGHDT and CDR2 YYEEEE. Trimming pared 3 bases from V and 1 base from J, leaving 14 bases between. Here the CDR3 reads CASSSWYRQSYEQYF. CDR3 DNA: TGTGCCAGCAGCTCTTGGTACCGACAGTCCTACGAGCAGTACTTC.

The chain employs TRBV7-2 and TRBJ1-1, with a tentative D call TRBD1 (5 bases). Trimming cost V 1 base and J 4 bases, with 10 bases left between them. The CDR3 length is 14 residues. CDR1 is SGHTA and CDR2 is FQGNSA in the germline V gene. For the CDR3, the DNA is TGTGCCAGCAGCTTAGTTAGGGGAAGCACTGAAGCTTTCTTT. Its translation is CASSLVRGSTEAFF.

The gene calls are TRBV10-3 and TRBJ1-1, with D uncertain. From germline, CDR1 is ENHRY and CDR2 SYGVKD. This CDR3 contains 11 residues. V was pared by 9 bases and J by 7 bases, with 12 bases between. CDR3 residues: CAMSSGYEAFF. Written as DNA, the CDR3 is TGTGCCATGAGTTCGGGTTATGAAGCTTTCTTT.

The chain joins TRBV27 to TRBJ2-2, with 9 bases fitting TRBD1. CDR3 length equals 14 residues. The junction had 5 bases not matched to a gene; V was cut back by 5 bases and J by 7 bases. Germline CDR1 MNHEY, CDR2 SMNVEV (reference sequence). The CDR3 bases are TGTGCCAGCAGTCACCGGGACAGGGTCGGGGAGCTGTTTTTT. Translated: CASSHRDRVGELFF.

This chain uses TRBV28 with TRBJ1-5, with D unresolved. V lost 7 bases and J 7 bases, leaving 14 bases between the germline ends. CDR3 length equals 13 residues. Germline V gene data show CDR1 as MDHEN and CDR2 as SYDVKM. This CDR3 reads CASKIKGGQPQHF. The CDR3 bases are TGTGCCAGCAAAATTAAAGGAGGCCAGCCCCAGCATTTT.

The chain carries TRBV9 and TRBJ1-2, with D tentatively TRBD1 (5 bases). CDR3 length equals 14 residues. V was cut by 0 bases and J by 14 bases, with 20 bases left in between. Germline CDR1 SGDLS, CDR2 YYNGEE. The CDR3 sequence: CASSVGSRVPTVTF. CDR3 sequence (DNA): TGTGCCAGCAGCGTAGGGAGCAGGGTCCCCACTGTTACCTTC.

This clone was found once. The J gene is TRBJ1-5, the V gene TRBV19; no clear D gene. Between the trimmed V and J ends, which lost 5 bases and 5 bases, there was a span of 10 bases. CDR1 and CDR2 from the germline V gene are LNHDA and SQIVND (reference sequence). CDR3 length equals 13 residues. The CDR3 region is CASSHRGDQPQHF. The CDR3 DNA reads as TGTGCCAGTAGTCACCGGGGTGATCAGCCCCAGCATTTT.

The chain uses TRBV5-4 and TRBJ1-6; D unresolved. This CDR3 is 14 amino acids long. Germline V lookup: CDR1 SGHNT, CDR2 YYREEE (reference sequence). Trimming removed 2 bases at V and 9 bases at J, with 12 bases between. As DNA, the CDR3 is TGTGCCAGCAGCTTAGGTAGGGAGGGTTCACCCCTCCACTTT. Its protein is CASSLGREGSPLHF.

The chain is built from TRBV5-1 and TRBJ1-1; 9 positions agree with TRBD1. CDR3 length equals 14 residues. Trimming took 6 bases from V and 2 from J; bases not matched to a gene: 5. CDR1 and CDR2 from the germline V gene are SGHRS and YFSETQ. In DNA, the CDR3 is TGCGCCAGCACCCGGGACAGGGTAAACACTGAAGCTTTCTTT. Its protein is CASTRDRVNTEAFF.

The rearrangement joins TRBV10-3 to TRBJ1-2, with D possibly TRBD1 on 5 matching bases. The CDR3 is made up of 12 amino acids. V lost 4 bases to trimming and J lost 2 bases, with 5 bases between them. Germline loops: CDR1 ENHRY, CDR2 SYGVKD. The CDR3 DNA is TGTGCCATCAGTGGACAGAACTATGGCTACACCTTC. Protein: CAISGQNYGYTF.

This clone was found once. The V call is TRBV7-9, the J call TRBJ2-5, with D possibly matching TRBD1 (6 bases). V lost 6 bases and J lost 2, with 10 bases in between. The CDR3 consists of 13 residues. CDR1 is SEHNR, CDR2 FQNEAQ, per germline (reference sequence). DNA for the CDR3: TGTGCCAGCAGTTACAGGGCTCAAGAGACCCAGTACTTC. As protein: CASSYRAQETQYF.

This clone is a singleton in its sample. The chain combines TRBV18 with TRBJ1-2; TRBD1 matches at 8 bases. The V and J ends lost 3 bases and 1 base, in that order; junction bases with no gene match: 7. The CDR3 extends over 16 amino acids. Germline assignment: CDR1 KGHSH and CDR2 LQKENI. The CDR3 DNA follows: TGTGCCAGCTCACCCATATTGGACAGGGTTAACTATGGCTACACCTTC. Protein sequence: CASSPILDRVNYGYTF.

This rearrangement joins TRBV11-2 to TRBJ2-1; 7 bases are a match to TRBD2. CDR3 length: 15 residues. Germline V gives CDR1 SGHAT, CDR2 FQNNGV. V shed 3 bases and J 1 base; nucleotides not matched to a gene: 3. The CDR3 bases are TGTGCCAGCAGCTTCGGCGGGGGATCCTACAATGAGCAGTTCTTC. Its protein is CASSFGGGSYNEQFF.

The genes are TRBV5-5 and TRBJ2-7; a possible D gene is TRBD2 (5 bases). CDR3 length: 14 residues. Looked up from germline, CDR1 is SGHKS and CDR2 is YYEKEE (reference sequence). Between the trimmed V and J ends, which lost 4 bases and 1 base, there was a span of 12 bases. As DNA, the CDR3 is TGTGCCAGCAGCCCCGGAGGTTTTTCCTACGAGCAGTACTTC. Translating gives CASSPGGFSYEQYF.

CDR3 residues: CASSTRALGIGYTF. The CDR3 bases are TGTGCCAGCAGTACCAGGGCCCTTGGTATTGGCTACACCTTC. The chain joins TRBV7-2 to TRBJ1-2, with a tentative D call TRBD1 (5 bases). CDR1 is SGHTA, CDR2 FQGNSA, per germline. V was pared by 6 bases and J by 7 bases, with 18 bases between. The CDR3 spans 14 residues.

This clone was detected once. The V gene is TRBV2, the J gene TRBJ2-3; 7 positions match TRBD2. V was pared by 8 bases and J by 5 bases, with 7 bases of the junction left unmatched. Looked up from germline, CDR1 is SNHLY and CDR2 is FYNNEI. The CDR3 consists of 13 residues. CDR3 in DNA: TGTGCCAGCGCTGGACTAGTCAAAGATACGCAGTATTTT. This codes for CASAGLVKDTQYF.

V and J are TRBV6-5 and TRBJ1-2; D is ambiguous. Trimming removed 7 bases at V and 4 bases at J, with 4 bases between. CDR3 length: 10 amino acids. CDR1 and CDR2 (germline): MNHEY, SVGAGI. CDR3 protein: CASKSYGYTF. CDR3 DNA sequence: TGTGCCAGCAAGAGCTATGGCTACACCTTC.